Below are 4 T cell receptor beta chains sequenced from a single sample in a study of blood T cell repertoires in COVID-19. This table comes from immunoSEQ multiplex PCR, and its TCRdb copy is limited to in-frame clones, with some not included. The profile shows tens of thousands of clones, about 88% of them singletons. Sequencing was performed on peripheral blood. These receptors originate from a woman aged 80 or over with acute or convalescent COVID-19.

The J gene is TRBJ2-7, the V gene TRBV18; tentatively, D is TRBD1 (6 bases). Trimming left V 10 bases short and J 2 bases short, with 15 bases between. Germline lookup yields CDR1 KGHSH and CDR2 LQKENI. The CDR3 has 13 residues. The CDR3 DNA is TGTGCCACCGGCCCCGGACAGACCTACGAGCAGTACTTC. Amino acid sequence: CATGPGQTYEQYF.

The V and J genes are TRBV19 and TRBJ1-5; D remains unclear. Germline CDR1 and CDR2: LNHDA and SQIVND (reference sequence). Trimming took off 6 bases at V and 9 bases at J, with 12 bases between the two ends. The CDR3 is 12 residues long. CDR3 protein: CASSGSLGPQHF. Written as DNA, the CDR3 is TGTGCCAGTAGCGGGTCCTTGGGGCCCCAGCATTTT. Supplemented by reference TRBV19 and TRBJ1-5, the full variable domain reads DGGITQSPKYLFRKEGQNVTLSCEQNLNHDAMYWYRQDPGQGLRLIYYSQIVNDFQKGDIAEGYSVSREKKESFPLTVTSAQKNPTAFYLCASSGSLGPQHFGDGTRLSIL.

The chain links TRBV19 to TRBJ2-7; TRBD2 matches 9 bases. The J call may be in error: the DNA end matches TRBJ2-1 better. This CDR3 comprises 14 residues. Germline CDR1 is LNHDA and CDR2 is SQIVND (reference sequence). CDR3 region: CASSLGTSFDEQFF. The CDR3 region has the DNA TGTGCCAGTAGTCTCGGGACTAGCTTCGATGAGCAGTTCTTC.

The V call is TRBV15, the J call TRBJ2-1; TRBD2 matches 11 bases. Germline CDR1 and CDR2: LNHNV and YYDKDF (reference sequence). The J segment lost 6 bases and the V segment lost 2 bases, leaving 6 bases of the junction unmatched. The CDR3 runs to 16 residues. The CDR3 sequence is CATSRPGLAGTNEQFF. The CDR3 DNA reads TGTGCCACCAGCAGACCAGGACTAGCGGGTACCAATGAGCAGTTCTTC.